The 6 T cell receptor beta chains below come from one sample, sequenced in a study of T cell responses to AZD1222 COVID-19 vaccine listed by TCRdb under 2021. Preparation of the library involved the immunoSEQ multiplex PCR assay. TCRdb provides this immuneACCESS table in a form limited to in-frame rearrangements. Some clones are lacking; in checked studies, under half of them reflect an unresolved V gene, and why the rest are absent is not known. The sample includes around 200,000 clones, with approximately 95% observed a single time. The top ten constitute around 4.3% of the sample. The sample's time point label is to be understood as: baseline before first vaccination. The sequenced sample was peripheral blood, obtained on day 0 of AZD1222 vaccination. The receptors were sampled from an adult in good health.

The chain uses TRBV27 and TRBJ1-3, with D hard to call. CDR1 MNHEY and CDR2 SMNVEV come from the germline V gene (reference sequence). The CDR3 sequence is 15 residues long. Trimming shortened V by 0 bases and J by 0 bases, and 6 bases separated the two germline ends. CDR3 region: CASSLSSSSGNTIYF. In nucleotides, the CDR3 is TGTGCCAGCAGTTTATCGTCTAGCTCTGGAAACACCATATATTTT.

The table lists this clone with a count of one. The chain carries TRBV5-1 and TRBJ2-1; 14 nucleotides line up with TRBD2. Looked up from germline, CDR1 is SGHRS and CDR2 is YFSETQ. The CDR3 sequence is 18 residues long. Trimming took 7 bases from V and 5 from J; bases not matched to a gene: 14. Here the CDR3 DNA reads TGCGCCAGCCGAGGACTAGCGGGAGGACCAAAGCCGAACAATGAGCAGTTCTTC. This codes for CASRGLAGGPKPNNEQFF.

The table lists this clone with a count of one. CDR3 sequence reads: CASSRLLPGNTIYF. The CDR3 DNA reads as TGTGCCAGCAGTCGACTCTTACCAGGAAACACCATATATTTT. The rearrangement links TRBV6-5 to TRBJ1-3; unclear D gene. Between the trimmed V and J ends, which lost 5 bases and 4 bases, there was a span of 12 bases. Germline CDR1 MNHEY, CDR2 SVGAGI. This CDR3 has 14 residues.

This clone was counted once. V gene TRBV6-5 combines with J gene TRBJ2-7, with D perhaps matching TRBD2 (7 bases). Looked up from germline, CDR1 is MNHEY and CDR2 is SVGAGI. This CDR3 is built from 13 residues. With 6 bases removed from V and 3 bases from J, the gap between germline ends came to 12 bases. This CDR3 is CASRPGDYYEQYF. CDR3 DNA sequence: TGTGCCAGCAGGCCAGGGGACTACTACGAGCAGTACTTC.

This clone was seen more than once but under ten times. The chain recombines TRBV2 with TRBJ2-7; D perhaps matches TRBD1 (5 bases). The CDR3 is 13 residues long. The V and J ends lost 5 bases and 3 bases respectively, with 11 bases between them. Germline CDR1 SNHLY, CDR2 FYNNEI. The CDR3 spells CASSPDSLYEQYF. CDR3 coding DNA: TGTGCCAGCAGTCCCGACAGCCTCTACGAGCAGTACTTC.

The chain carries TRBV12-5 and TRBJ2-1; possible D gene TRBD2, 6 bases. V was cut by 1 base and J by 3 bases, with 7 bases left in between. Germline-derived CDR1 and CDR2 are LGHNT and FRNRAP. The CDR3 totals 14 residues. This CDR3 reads CASGLDGGYNEQFF. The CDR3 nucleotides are TGTGCTAGTGGTTTGGACGGGGGCTACAATGAGCAGTTCTTC.